The 26 T cell receptor beta chains listed next were all sequenced from one sample in a study of T cells expressing NK-cell markers. Reanalyzing the 5' RACE reads, TCRdb keeps one entry per CDR3 protein, without DNA. This listing includes about half a million distinct CDR3 sequences. The sequenced sample was blood T cells: a sorted CD56 or NKG2C T cell subset, CD4+ or CD8+ T cells, or bulk PBMC T cells (not recorded which). These receptor sequences come from a woman between 50 and 59 years old in good health.

The chain links TRBV20-1 to TRBJ2-1; TCRdb indicates TRBD2, and absent DNA this call remains unverified. The CDR3 extends over 15 amino acids. CDR1 is DFQATT and CDR2 is SNEGSKA in the germline V gene (reference sequence). This chain's CDR3 is CSARDPGGESGEQFF.

This chain links TRBV7-3 with TRBJ2-1; no DNA is available, so the TRBD2 call from TCRdb remains unchecked. The CDR3 has 14 amino acids. CDR1 is SGHTA, CDR2 FQGTGA, per germline. CDR3 loop: CASSFDRGEGEQFF. Combining the CDR3 with reference TRBV7-3 and TRBJ2-1 gives the whole variable domain GAGVSQTPSNKVTEKGKYVELRCDPISGHTALYWYRQSLGQGPEFLIYFQGTGAADDSGLPNDRFFAVRPEGSVSTLKIQRTERGDSAVYLCASSFDRGEGEQFFGPGTRLTVL.

The genes are TRBV7-2 and TRBJ2-6; TCRdb's D call, TRBD1, is unchecked because there is no DNA. CDR3 length: 22 amino acids. The V gene's germline CDR1 is SGHTA and CDR2 FQGNSA. The CDR3 reads CASSLALSSQPLQGGLANVLTF.

The rearrangement links TRBV6-2 or TRBV6-3 to TRBJ2-1; TCRdb selects TRBD2, and the lack of DNA leaves this call unchecked. The CDR3 is 16 residues long. Germline V lookup: CDR1 MNHEY, CDR2 SVGEGT. The CDR3 region is CASSYVTGASYNEQFF.

The CDR3: CATAPGGVGTQYF. The chain uses TRBV12-3 or TRBV12-4 and TRBJ2-5; TCRdb's D gene call, TRBD1, goes unchecked for lack of DNA. CDR3 length equals 13 residues.

The chain recombines TRBV5-6 with TRBJ2-3; TCRdb picks TRBD2, but there is no DNA to check that call. Germline-derived CDR1 and CDR2 are SGHDT and YYEEEE. The CDR3 sequence is 15 residues long. This CDR3 reads CASSFREARTDTQYF.

This CDR3 reads CASSPSLLGVGSNQPQHF. The chain couples TRBV28 to TRBJ1-5; checking the TCRdb D call of TRBD1 is not possible without DNA. Germline CDR1 and CDR2: MDHEN and SYDVKM. The CDR3 spans 18 residues. Full variable domain (outside the CDR3, taken from reference TRBV28 and TRBJ1-5): DVKVTQSSRYLVKRTGEKVFLECVQDMDHENMFWYRQDPGLGLRLIYFSYDVKMKEKGDIPEGYSVSREKKERFSLILESASTNQTSMYLCASSPSLLGVGSNQPQHFGDGTRLSIL.

The chain combines TRBV7-9 with TRBJ2-7; TCRdb designates TRBD2, a call that cannot be tested without DNA. Germline CDR1 reads SEHNR; CDR2 reads FQNEAQ (reference sequence). This CDR3 has 16 amino acids. The CDR3 loop reads CASSLFSGSVGYEQYF.

CDR3 region: CASSYPGPPVAEQFF. V usage is TRBV6-5 and J usage is TRBJ2-1; TCRdb picks TRBD1, but there is no DNA to check that call. The V gene's germline CDR1 is MNHEY and CDR2 SVGAGI. CDR3 length: 15 amino acids.

This chain uses TRBV24-1 with TRBJ2-1; TCRdb names TRBD2, which stays unverified in the absence of DNA. In germline, CDR1 is KGHDR, CDR2 SFDVKD. This CDR3 contains 16 residues. CDR3 residues: CATSDYGTSGVDEQFF.

This chain uses TRBV6-6 with TRBJ2-1; the D call from TCRdb, TRBD1, cannot be confirmed without DNA. Germline V gives CDR1 MNHNY, CDR2 SVGAGI (reference sequence). The length of the CDR3 is 15 residues. The CDR3 reads CASSYSRGVYNEQFF.

The chain uses TRBV24-1 and TRBJ2-2; TCRdb names TRBD2, which stays unverified in the absence of DNA. From germline, CDR1 is KGHDR and CDR2 SFDVKD. This CDR3 contains 16 residues. The CDR3 sequence: CATSDLIGLNTGELFF.

The chain joins TRBV5-1 to TRBJ2-1; TCRdb picks TRBD2, but there is no DNA to check that call. This CDR3 spans 15 amino acids. The germline CDR1 and CDR2 sequences are SGHRS and YFSETQ. The CDR3 reads CASSLDAERGGEQFF.

This sequence joins TRBV5-5 and TRBJ2-7; the D call from TCRdb, TRBD1, cannot be confirmed without DNA. From germline, CDR1 is SGHKS and CDR2 YYEKEE (reference sequence). CDR3 size: 15 residues. The CDR3 region is CASGGGAGLPYEQYF.

The rearrangement joins TRBV27 to TRBJ2-1; TCRdb reports TRBD1, a call that lacks DNA to check it against. CDR3 length: 15 residues. The V gene's germline CDR1 is MNHEY and CDR2 SMNVEV (reference sequence). CDR3 sequence: CASSLSGQHYNEQFF.

V gene TRBV6-1 combines with J gene TRBJ1-6; TCRdb designates TRBD1, a call that cannot be tested without DNA. This CDR3 has 20 amino acids. Germline values: CDR1 MNHNS, CDR2 SASEGT. This CDR3 reads CASSTRPGQGQSSYNSPLHF.

The genes are TRBV27 and TRBJ1-6; TCRdb's D gene call, TRBD1, goes unchecked for lack of DNA. This CDR3 contains 16 residues. Germline V gene lookup returns CDR1 MNHEY and CDR2 SMNVEV (reference sequence). CDR3 sequence reads: CASSFRQGIMNSPLHF.

The chain joins TRBV28 to TRBJ2-1; the TCRdb call, TRBD2, lacks DNA for checking. The CDR3 is 14 residues long. Germline values: CDR1 MDHEN, CDR2 SYDVKM. CDR3: CASPPTRYYNEQFF.

V usage is TRBV5-1 and J usage is TRBJ1-6. The V gene's germline CDR1 is SGHRS and CDR2 YFSETQ. The CDR3 contains 15 residues. The CDR3 loop is CASSLVSSYNSPLHF.

The chain recombines TRBV3-1 with TRBJ2-2. Germline CDR1 reads LGHDT; CDR2 reads YNNKEL (reference sequence). The CDR3 is 14 amino acids. The CDR3 loop reads CASSRKPNTGELFF. The full variable domain, its missing parts supplied by reference TRBV3-1 and TRBJ2-2, is DTAVSQTPKYLVTQMGNDKSIKCEQNLGHDTMYWYKQDSKKFLKIMFSYNNKELIINETVPNRFSPKSPDKAHLNLHINSLELGDSAVYFCASSRKPNTGELFFGEGSRLTVL.

The CDR3 protein is CASQRQGPEQQYF. The J gene is TRBJ2-7, the V gene TRBV2; TCRdb gives TRBD1 as the D gene, but with no DNA this cannot be confirmed. This CDR3 region has 13 residues. Germline values: CDR1 SNHLY, CDR2 FYNNEI.

The chain carries TRBV6-2 or TRBV6-3 and TRBJ1-1; the D call of TRBD1 rests on TCRdb alone, since no DNA is present to check it. The CDR3 is 14 residues long. The germline gives CDR1 MNHEY, CDR2 SVGEGT. The CDR3 sequence is CASSPGGGTLLAFF.

The chain combines TRBV30 with TRBJ2-1; the D call from TCRdb, TRBD2, cannot be confirmed without DNA. The CDR3 has 18 amino acids. From germline, CDR1 is GTSNPN and CDR2 SVGIG (reference sequence). The chain's CDR3 is CAWSDTYLGAGLYNEQFF.

The gene calls are TRBV15 and TRBJ2-5; TCRdb lists TRBD1, though no DNA is available to test this call. From germline, CDR1 is LNHNV and CDR2 YYDKDF (reference sequence). CDR3 length: 16 amino acids. CDR3 sequence reads: CATSRPPGQGLETQYF.

The V and J genes are TRBV11-2 and TRBJ1-1; as DNA is missing, the TRBD1 call by TCRdb cannot be tested. The CDR3 has 14 residues. Germline lookup yields CDR1 SGHAT and CDR2 FQNNGV. CDR3 sequence reads: CASSLVGGTTEAFF.

This rearrangement joins TRBV20-1 to TRBJ2-2; TCRdb outputs TRBD1, but without DNA this stays unchecked. There are 14 residues in the CDR3. Germline values: CDR1 DFQATT, CDR2 SNEGSKA (reference sequence). This chain's CDR3 is CSAKGLGRTGELFF.